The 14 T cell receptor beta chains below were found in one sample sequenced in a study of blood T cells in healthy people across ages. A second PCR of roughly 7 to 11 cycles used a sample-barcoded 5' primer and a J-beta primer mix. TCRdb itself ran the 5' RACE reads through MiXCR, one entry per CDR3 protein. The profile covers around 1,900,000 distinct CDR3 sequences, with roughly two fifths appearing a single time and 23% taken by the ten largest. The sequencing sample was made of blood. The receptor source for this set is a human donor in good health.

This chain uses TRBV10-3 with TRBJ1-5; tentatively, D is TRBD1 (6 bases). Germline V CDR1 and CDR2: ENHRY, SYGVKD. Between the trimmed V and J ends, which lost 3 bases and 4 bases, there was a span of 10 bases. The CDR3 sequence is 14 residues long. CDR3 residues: CAISDQRGNQPQHF. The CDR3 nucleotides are TGTGCCATCAGTGATCAAAGGGGGAATCAGCCCCAGCATTTT.

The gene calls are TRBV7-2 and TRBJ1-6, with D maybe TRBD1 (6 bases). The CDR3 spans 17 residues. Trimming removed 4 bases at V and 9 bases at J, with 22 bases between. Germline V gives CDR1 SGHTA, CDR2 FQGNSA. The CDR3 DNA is TGTGCCAGCAGCTCCCGGGTACAGGGCCTAAGGGGTTCACCCCTCCACTTT. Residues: CASSSRVQGLRGSPLHF.

The CDR3 DNA reads as TGCGCCAGCAGCGGCCCCGGGACTAGTGGGGCAGATACGCAGTATTTT. It translates to CASSGPGTSGADTQYF. The chain joins TRBV5-1 to TRBJ2-3; 8 bases match TRBD2. Germline CDR1 SGHRS, CDR2 YFSETQ. The V segment lost 4 bases and the J segment 4 bases; nucleotides outside the gene matches: 11. CDR3 length equals 16 residues.

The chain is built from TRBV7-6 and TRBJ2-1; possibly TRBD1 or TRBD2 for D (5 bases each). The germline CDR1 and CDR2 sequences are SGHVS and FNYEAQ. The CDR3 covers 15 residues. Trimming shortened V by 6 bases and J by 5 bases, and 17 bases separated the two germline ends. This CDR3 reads CASSHRTGPNNEQFF. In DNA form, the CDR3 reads TGTGCCAGCAGTCACCGGACGGGACCCAACAATGAGCAGTTCTTC.

This chain's CDR3 is CSASWLGGEYEQYF. CDR3 DNA: TGCAGTGCTAGCTGGTTGGGAGGGGAGTACGAGCAGTACTTC. The rearrangement joins TRBV20-1 to TRBJ2-7, with TRBD2 matching over 7 bases. V lost 3 bases to trimming and J lost 4 bases; unmatched junction nucleotides: 9. Looked up from germline, CDR1 is DFQATT and CDR2 is SNEGSKA (reference sequence). The CDR3 has 14 residues.

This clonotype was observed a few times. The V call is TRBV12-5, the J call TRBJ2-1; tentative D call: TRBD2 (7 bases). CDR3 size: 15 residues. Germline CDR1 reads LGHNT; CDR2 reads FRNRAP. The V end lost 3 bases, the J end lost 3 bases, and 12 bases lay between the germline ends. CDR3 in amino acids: CASGFIGGRYNEQFF. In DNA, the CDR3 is TGTGCTAGTGGTTTTATCGGGGGGCGCTACAATGAGCAGTTCTTC.

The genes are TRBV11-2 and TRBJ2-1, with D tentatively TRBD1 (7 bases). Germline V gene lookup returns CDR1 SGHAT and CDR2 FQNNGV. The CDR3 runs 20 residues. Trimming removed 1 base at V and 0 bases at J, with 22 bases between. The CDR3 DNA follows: TGTGCCAGCAGCTTAGCCGCGGGGACAGACTGCACCCTCTCCTACAATGAGCAGTTCTTC. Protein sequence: CASSLAAGTDCTLSYNEQFF.

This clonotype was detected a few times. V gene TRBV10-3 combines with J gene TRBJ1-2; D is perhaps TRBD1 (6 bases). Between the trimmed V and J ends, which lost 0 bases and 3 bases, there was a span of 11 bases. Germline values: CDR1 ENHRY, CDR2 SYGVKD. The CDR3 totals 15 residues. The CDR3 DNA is TGTGCCATCAGTGAGTCGGAGGGGGTGGACTATGGCTACACCTTC. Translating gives CAISESEGVDYGYTF.

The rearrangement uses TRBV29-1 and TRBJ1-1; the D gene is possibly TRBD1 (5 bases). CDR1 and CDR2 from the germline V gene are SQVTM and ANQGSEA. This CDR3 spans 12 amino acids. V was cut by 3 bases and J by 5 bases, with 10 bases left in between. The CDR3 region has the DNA TGCAGCGTTGACGAAGAGGGGACTGAAGCTTTCTTT. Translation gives CSVDEEGTEAFF. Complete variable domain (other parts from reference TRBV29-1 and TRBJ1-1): SAVISQKPSRDICQRGTSLTIQCQVDSQVTMMFWYRQQPGQSLTLIATANQGSEATYESGFVIDKFPISRPNLTFSTLTVSNMSPEDSSIYLCSVDEEGTEAFFGQGTRLTVV.

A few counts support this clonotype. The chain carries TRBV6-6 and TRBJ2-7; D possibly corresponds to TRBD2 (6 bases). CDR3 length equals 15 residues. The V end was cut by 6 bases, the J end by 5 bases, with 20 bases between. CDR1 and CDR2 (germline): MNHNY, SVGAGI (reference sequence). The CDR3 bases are TGTGCCAGCAGGGCACGATGGGAGGCGAGCAACGAGCAGTACTTC. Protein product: CASRARWEASNEQYF.

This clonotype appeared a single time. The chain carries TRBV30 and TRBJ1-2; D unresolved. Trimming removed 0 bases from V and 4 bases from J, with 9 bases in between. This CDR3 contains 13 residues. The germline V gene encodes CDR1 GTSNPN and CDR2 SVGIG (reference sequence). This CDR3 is CAWSVSQSYGYTF. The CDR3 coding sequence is TGTGCCTGGAGTGTAAGCCAGAGCTATGGCTACACCTTC.

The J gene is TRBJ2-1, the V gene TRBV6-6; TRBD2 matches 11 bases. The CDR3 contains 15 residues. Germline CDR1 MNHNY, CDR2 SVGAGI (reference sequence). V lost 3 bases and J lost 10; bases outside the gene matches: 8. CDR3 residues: CASSYSGGASWEQFF. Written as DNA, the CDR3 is TGTGCCAGCAGTTATAGCGGGGGGGCGAGCTGGGAGCAGTTCTTC.

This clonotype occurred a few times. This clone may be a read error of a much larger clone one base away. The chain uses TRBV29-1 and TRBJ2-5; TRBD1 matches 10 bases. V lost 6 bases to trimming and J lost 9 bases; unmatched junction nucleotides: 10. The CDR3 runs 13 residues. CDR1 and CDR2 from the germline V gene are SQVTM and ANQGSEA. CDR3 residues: CSVTGTGDSPQYF. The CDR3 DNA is TGCAGCGTGACCGGGACAGGGGATTCCCCCCAGTACTTC.

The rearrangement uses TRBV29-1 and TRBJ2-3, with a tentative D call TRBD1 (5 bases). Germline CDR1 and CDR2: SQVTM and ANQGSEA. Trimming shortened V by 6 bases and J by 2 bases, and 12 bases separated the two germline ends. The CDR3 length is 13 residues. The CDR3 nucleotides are TGCAGCGTGGCCCAGGGATACACAGATACGCAGTATTTT. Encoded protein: CSVAQGYTDTQYF.